Each of the 16 T cell receptor beta chains below was sequenced from the same sample in a study of T cell responses to AZD1222 COVID-19 vaccine. Only in-frame clones appear in the TCRdb table, and some are missing; sequencing was by immunoSEQ multiplex PCR. The sample consists of roughly 130,000 clones, around 87% of them appearing once. The sample was peripheral blood, taken on day 0 of AZD1222 vaccination. These receptors were collected from an adult in good health.

This clone was counted between two and nine times. CDR3 bases: TGTGCCAGCAGTTTATATCTTTTTGTGGGGGGAGAGACCCAGTACTTC. Its protein product is CASSLYLFVGGETQYF. The chain uses TRBV28 and TRBJ2-5, with D possibly TRBD2 on 6 matching bases. Germline V lookup: CDR1 MDHEN, CDR2 SYDVKM. The V and J ends lost 1 base and 4 bases respectively, with 16 bases between them. The CDR3 covers 16 residues.

The J gene is TRBJ2-1, the V gene TRBV7-2; 8 bases are shared with TRBD1. V lost 5 bases to trimming and J lost 2 bases; unmatched junction nucleotides: 5. Germline V gives CDR1 SGHTA, CDR2 FQGNSA. The CDR3 spans 15 residues. CDR3 bases: TGTGCCAGCAGCCCAGGGACAGGCACCTACAATGAGCAGTTCTTC. Translating it yields CASSPGTGTYNEQFF.

This clone was observed a single time. V gene TRBV9 combines with J gene TRBJ1-1, with D hard to call. This CDR3 contains 14 residues. Deletions cut 2 bases from V and 1 base from J, with 9 bases between. Germline CDR1 reads SGDLS; CDR2 reads YYNGEE. The CDR3 DNA reads TGTGCCAGCAGCGTTCAGGAGAAGAACACTGAAGCTTTCTTT. Its translation: CASSVQEKNTEAFF.

As regards this clone: The junction differs from germline at one of its ends, possibly a read error. The chain employs TRBV2 and TRBJ1-2; 7 bases align to TRBD1. Germline CDR1 and CDR2: SNHLY and FYNNEI. This CDR3 contains 12 residues. Here the CDR3 reads CASSDGRGTANF. CDR3 in DNA: TGTGCCAGCAGCGATGGGAGGGGGACAGCGAATTTC.

This clone was detected a few times. The sample has other DNA sequences that encode this CDR3 too. The chain recombines TRBV9 with TRBJ2-1; tentatively, D is TRBD2 (5 bases). Looked up from germline, CDR1 is SGDLS and CDR2 is YYNGEE. This CDR3 region has 16 residues. Trimming pared 0 bases from V and 0 bases from J, leaving 10 bases between. Written as DNA, the CDR3 is TGTGCCAGCAGCGTAGCGGGTACTAGCTCCTACAATGAGCAGTTCTTC. This sequence encodes CASSVAGTSSYNEQFF.

The rearrangement links TRBV6-2 or TRBV6-3 to TRBJ2-5; 9 positions match TRBD2. Per the germline V gene, CDR1 is MNHEY and CDR2 is SVGEGT. Unmatched junction bases numbered 6, after V lost 5 bases and J lost 5 bases. The CDR3 consists of 14 residues. The CDR3 nucleotides read TGTGCCAGCAGTCTTAGCGGGAGTTGGGAGACCCAGTACTTC. Translation: CASSLSGSWETQYF.

This clone is a singleton in its sample. The chain combines TRBV6-5 with TRBJ2-5; 7 bases match TRBD1. This CDR3 contains 12 residues. V dropped 8 bases and J dropped 3; count of bases not matched to a gene: 3. CDR1 is MNHEY and CDR2 is SVGAGI in the germline V gene. The CDR3 protein is CASRQGKETQYF. CDR3 sequence (DNA): TGTGCCAGCCGACAGGGAAAAGAGACCCAGTACTTC.

The chain uses TRBV30 and TRBJ1-5, with D perhaps TRBD1 (6 bases). Germline loops: CDR1 GTSNPN, CDR2 SVGIG (reference sequence). V was trimmed by 0 bases and J by 2 bases, leaving 11 bases between them. The CDR3 consists of 15 residues. The CDR3 spells CAWSVWGGRNQPQHF. CDR3 bases: TGTGCCTGGAGTGTTTGGGGGGGCCGCAATCAGCCCCAGCATTTT.

This clone is a singleton in its sample. The chain couples TRBV28 to TRBJ1-5; unclear D gene. This CDR3 is 16 amino acids long. The ends were cut back, 3 bases at V and 3 bases at J, with 15 bases in the middle. Looked up from germline, CDR1 is MDHEN and CDR2 is SYDVKM. CDR3 nucleotides: TGTGCCAGCAGTTTCTACACGTCTCCTCCCAATCAGCCCCAGCATTTT. Translated, it gives CASSFYTSPPNQPQHF.

The chain employs TRBV7-6 and TRBJ2-2; TRBD1 agrees at 9 bases. Trimming cost V 10 bases and J 2 bases; bases outside gene matches: 8. The CDR3 totals 15 residues. CDR1 and CDR2 from the germline V gene are SGHVS and FNYEAQ. Here the CDR3 reads CATDRDRENTGELFF. The CDR3 DNA follows: TGTGCCACCGACAGGGACAGGGAAAACACCGGGGAGCTGTTTTTT.

V usage is TRBV7-8 and J usage is TRBJ2-4, with D possibly matching TRBD2 (5 bases). Germline V gene lookup returns CDR1 SGHVS and CDR2 FQNEAQ. V was cut by 7 bases and J by 5 bases, with 18 bases left in between. The CDR3 has 15 residues. The DNA of the CDR3 is TGTGCCAGCACCCTCGGAGGTGGCGCCCAAAACATTCAGTACTTC. It encodes CASTLGGGAQNIQYF.

The rearrangement links TRBV6-2 or TRBV6-3 to TRBJ1-2, with D possibly matching TRBD1 (5 bases). Germline values: CDR1 MNHEY, CDR2 SVGEGT. This CDR3 has 14 residues. The germline V and J ends were trimmed by 2 bases and 1 base, with 8 bases remaining between them. CDR3 loop: CASSYRQNNYGYTF. DNA of the CDR3: TGTGCCAGCAGTTACCGACAGAATAACTATGGCTACACCTTC.

The chain combines TRBV27 with TRBJ1-6, with no clear D. Germline values: CDR1 MNHEY, CDR2 SMNVEV (reference sequence). The V and J ends lost 2 bases and 8 bases respectively, with 10 bases between them. There are 14 residues in the CDR3. In nucleotides, the CDR3 is TGTGCCAGCAGTTTAGCCGGGTGGGATTCACCCCTCCACTTT. It is translated as CASSLAGWDSPLHF.

This clone has just one count. The genes are TRBV29-1 and TRBJ2-1; no reliable D call. CDR3 size: 17 residues. Germline assignment: CDR1 SQVTM and CDR2 ANQGSEA. Trimming shortened V by 1 base and J by 0 bases, and 16 bases separated the two germline ends. CDR3 residues: CSVEGASVVGSYNEQFF. The CDR3 DNA reads as TGCAGCGTTGAAGGAGCTTCGGTAGTGGGCTCCTACAATGAGCAGTTCTTC.

This chain joins TRBV7-2 and TRBJ1-3; the match to TRBD1 covers 9 bases. Looked up from germline, CDR1 is SGHTA and CDR2 is FQGNSA. The junction had 2 bases not matched to a gene; V was cut back by 2 bases and J by 3 bases. This CDR3 spans 15 amino acids. CDR3 coding DNA: TGTGCCAGCAGCTTACCGGGACAGGGTGGAAACACCATATATTTT. Encoded protein: CASSLPGQGGNTIYF. The variable domain in full, completed from reference TRBV7-2 and TRBJ1-3, reads GAGVSQSPSNKVTEKGKDVELRCDPISGHTALYWYRQSLGQGLEFLIYFQGNSAPDKSGLPSDRFSAERTGGSVSTLTIQRTQQEDSAVYLCASSLPGQGGNTIYFGEGSWLTVV.

CDR3 nucleotides: TGTGCCAGCAGTGCGACTAGCGGGAGGGCAATCACCGGGGAGCTGTTTTTT. Translation gives CASSATSGRAITGELFF. This chain joins TRBV25-1 and TRBJ2-2, with 14 bases identical to TRBD2. Losses at the gene ends were 4 bases for V and 4 bases for J; bases not matched to a gene: 5. CDR3 length: 17 residues. CDR1 and CDR2 from the germline V gene are MGHDK and SYGVNS.